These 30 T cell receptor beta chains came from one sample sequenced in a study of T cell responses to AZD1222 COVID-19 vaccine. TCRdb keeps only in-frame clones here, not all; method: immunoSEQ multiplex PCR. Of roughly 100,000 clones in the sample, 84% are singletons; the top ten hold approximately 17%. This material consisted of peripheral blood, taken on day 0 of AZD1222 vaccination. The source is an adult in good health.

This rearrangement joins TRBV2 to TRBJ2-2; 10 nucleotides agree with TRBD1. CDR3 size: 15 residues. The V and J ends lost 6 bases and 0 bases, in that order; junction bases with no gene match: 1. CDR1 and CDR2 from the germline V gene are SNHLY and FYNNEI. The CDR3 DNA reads TGTGCCAGCAGGACAGGGGGCACGAACACCGGGGAGCTGTTTTTT. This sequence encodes CASRTGGTNTGELFF.

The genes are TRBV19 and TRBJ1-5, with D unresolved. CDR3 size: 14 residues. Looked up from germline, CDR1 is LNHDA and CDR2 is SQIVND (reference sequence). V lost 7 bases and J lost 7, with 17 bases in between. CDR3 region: CASTRVGEAQPQHF. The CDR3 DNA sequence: TGTGCCAGTACCCGAGTCGGGGAGGCACAGCCCCAGCATTTT.

CDR3 nucleotide sequence: TGTGCCAGCAGCTACATTGCGCGAAGTGGCTACACCTTC. Translating gives CASSYIARSGYTF. The V gene is TRBV7-8, the J gene TRBJ1-2; D not certain. This CDR3 comprises 13 residues. V was cut by 4 bases and J by 7 bases, with 13 bases left in between. Germline V CDR1 and CDR2: SGHVS, FQNEAQ.

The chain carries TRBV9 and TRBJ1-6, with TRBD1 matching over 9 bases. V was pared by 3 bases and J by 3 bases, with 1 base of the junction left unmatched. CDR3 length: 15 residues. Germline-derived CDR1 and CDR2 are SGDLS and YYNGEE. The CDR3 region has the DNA TGTGCCAGCAGCGCGGGACAGGGCTATAATTCACCCCTCCACTTT. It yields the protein CASSAGQGYNSPLHF.

The CDR3 protein is CASSSFGTGGTEAFF. The CDR3 DNA reads as TGTGCCAGCAGCTCATTTGGGACAGGGGGCACTGAAGCTTTCTTT. The rearrangement uses TRBV7-6 and TRBJ1-1; 11 bases fit TRBD1. The CDR3 runs to 15 residues. Trimming removed 4 bases from V and 4 bases from J; junction bases left unmatched: 5. CDR1 is SGHVS, CDR2 FNYEAQ, per germline.

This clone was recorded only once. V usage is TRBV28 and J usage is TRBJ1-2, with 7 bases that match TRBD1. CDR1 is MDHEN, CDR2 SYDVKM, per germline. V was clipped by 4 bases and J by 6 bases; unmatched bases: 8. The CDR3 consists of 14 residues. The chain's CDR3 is CASSSGGRGDGYTF. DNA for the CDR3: TGTGCCAGCAGTTCGGGGGGCAGGGGGGATGGCTACACCTTC.

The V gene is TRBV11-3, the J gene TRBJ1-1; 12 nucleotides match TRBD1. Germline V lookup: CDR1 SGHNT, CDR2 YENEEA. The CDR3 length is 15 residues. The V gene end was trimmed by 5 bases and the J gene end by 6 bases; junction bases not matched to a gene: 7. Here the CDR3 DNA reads TGTGCCAGCAGCAACGCCGGGACAGGGGGCTCTGAAGCTTTCTTT. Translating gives CASSNAGTGGSEAFF.

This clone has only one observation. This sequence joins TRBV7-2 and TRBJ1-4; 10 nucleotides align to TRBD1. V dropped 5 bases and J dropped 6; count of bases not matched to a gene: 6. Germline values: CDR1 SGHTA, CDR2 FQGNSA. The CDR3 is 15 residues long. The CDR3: CASSPWTGGYEKLFF. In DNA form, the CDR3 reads TGTGCCAGCAGCCCGTGGACAGGGGGGTATGAAAAACTGTTTTTT.

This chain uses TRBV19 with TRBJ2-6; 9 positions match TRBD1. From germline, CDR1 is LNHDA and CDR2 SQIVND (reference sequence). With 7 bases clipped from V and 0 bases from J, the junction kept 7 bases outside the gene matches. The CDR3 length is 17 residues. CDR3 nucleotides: TGTGCCAGTACCCGGACAGGGGCGTACTCTGGGGCCAACGTCCTGACTTTC. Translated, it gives CASTRTGAYSGANVLTF.

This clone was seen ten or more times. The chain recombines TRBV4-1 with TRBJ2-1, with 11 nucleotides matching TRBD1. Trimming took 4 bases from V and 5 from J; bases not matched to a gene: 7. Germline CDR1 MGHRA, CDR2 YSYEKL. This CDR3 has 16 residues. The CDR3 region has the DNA TGCGCCAGCAGCCGTTCGGGACAGGGGGTTGACAATGAGCAGTTCTTC. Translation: CASSRSGQGVDNEQFF.

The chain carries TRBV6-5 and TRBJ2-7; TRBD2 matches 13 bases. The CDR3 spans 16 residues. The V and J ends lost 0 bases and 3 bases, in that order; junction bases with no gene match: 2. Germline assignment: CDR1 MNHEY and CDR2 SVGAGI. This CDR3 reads CASSYSGTSGNYEQYF. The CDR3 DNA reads TGTGCCAGCAGTTACTCGGGGACTAGCGGGAACTACGAGCAGTACTTC.

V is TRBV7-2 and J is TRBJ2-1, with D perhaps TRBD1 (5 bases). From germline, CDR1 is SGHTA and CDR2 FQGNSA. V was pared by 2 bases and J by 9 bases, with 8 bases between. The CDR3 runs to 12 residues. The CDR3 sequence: CASSLRGTEQFF. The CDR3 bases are TGTGCCAGCAGCTTAAGGGGTACTGAGCAGTTCTTC. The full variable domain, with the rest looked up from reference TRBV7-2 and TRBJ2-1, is GAGVSQSPSNKVTEKGKDVELRCDPISGHTALYWYRQSLGQGLEFLIYFQGNSAPDKSGLPSDRFSAERTGGSVSTLTIQRTQQEDSAVYLCASSLRGTEQFFGPGTRLTVL.

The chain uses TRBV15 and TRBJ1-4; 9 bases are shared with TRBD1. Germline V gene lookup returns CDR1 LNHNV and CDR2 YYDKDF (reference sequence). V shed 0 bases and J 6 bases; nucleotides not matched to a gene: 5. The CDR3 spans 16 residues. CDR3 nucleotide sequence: TGTGCCACCAGCAGAGATCATACAGGGGGCGATGAAAAACTGTTTTTT. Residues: CATSRDHTGGDEKLFF.

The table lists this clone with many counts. The CDR3: CASSVEGRPDEKLFF. CDR3 DNA sequence: TGTGCCAGCAGCGTAGAAGGGCGGCCGGATGAAAAACTGTTTTTT. The rearrangement uses TRBV9 and TRBJ1-4; D not resolved. Germline V lookup: CDR1 SGDLS, CDR2 YYNGEE. Trimming cost V 0 bases and J 6 bases, with 12 bases left between them. This CDR3 contains 15 residues. Combining the CDR3 with reference TRBV9 and TRBJ1-4 gives the whole variable domain DSGVTQTPKHLITATGQRVTLRCSPRSGDLSVYWYQQSLDQGLQFLIQYYNGEERAKGNILERFSAQQFPDLHSELNLSSLELGDSALYFCASSVEGRPDEKLFFGSGTQLSVL.

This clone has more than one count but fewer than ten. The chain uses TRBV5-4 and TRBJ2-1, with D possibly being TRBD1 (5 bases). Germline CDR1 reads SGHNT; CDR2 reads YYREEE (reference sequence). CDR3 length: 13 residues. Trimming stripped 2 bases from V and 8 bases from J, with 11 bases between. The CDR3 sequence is CASSFSGLHEQFF. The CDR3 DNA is TGTGCCAGCAGCTTTTCAGGGCTCCATGAGCAGTTCTTC.

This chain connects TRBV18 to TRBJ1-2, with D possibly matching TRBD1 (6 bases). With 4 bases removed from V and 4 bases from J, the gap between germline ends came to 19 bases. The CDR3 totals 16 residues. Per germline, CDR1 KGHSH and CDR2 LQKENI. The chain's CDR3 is CASSRDGGGVSYGYTF. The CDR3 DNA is TGTGCCAGCTCACGCGACGGAGGGGGTGTTAGCTATGGCTACACCTTC. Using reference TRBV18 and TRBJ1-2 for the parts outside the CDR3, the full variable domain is NAGVMQNPRHLVRRRGQEARLRCSPMKGHSHVYWYRQLPEEGLKFMVYLQKENIIDESGMPKERFSAEFPKEGPSILRIQQVVRGDSAAYFCASSRDGGGVSYGYTFGSGTRLTVV.

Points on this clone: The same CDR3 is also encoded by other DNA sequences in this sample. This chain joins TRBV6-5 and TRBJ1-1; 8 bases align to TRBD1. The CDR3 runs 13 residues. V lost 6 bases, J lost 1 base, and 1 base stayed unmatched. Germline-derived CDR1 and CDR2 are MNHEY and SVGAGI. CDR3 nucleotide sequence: TGTGCCAGCAGGACAGGGGCGAACACTGAAGCTTTCTTT. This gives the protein CASRTGANTEAFF.

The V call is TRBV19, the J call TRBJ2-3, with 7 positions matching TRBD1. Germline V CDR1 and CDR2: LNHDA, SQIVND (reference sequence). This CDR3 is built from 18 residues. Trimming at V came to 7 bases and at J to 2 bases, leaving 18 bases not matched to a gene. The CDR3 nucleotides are TGTGCCAGTAACGGGGTGGGCAGGGGGACAACCTACACAGATACGCAGTATTTT. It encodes CASNGVGRGTTYTDTQYF.

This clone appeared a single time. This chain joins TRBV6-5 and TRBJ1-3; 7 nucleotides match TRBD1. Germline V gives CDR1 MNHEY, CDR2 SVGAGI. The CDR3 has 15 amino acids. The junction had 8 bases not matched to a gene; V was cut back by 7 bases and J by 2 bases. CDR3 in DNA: TGTGCCAGCACCTACAGGGGCAGGGCTGGAAACACCATATATTTT. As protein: CASTYRGRAGNTIYF.

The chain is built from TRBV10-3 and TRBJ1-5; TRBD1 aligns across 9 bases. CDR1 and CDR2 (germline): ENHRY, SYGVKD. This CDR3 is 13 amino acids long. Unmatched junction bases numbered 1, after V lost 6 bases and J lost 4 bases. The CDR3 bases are TGTGCCATCAGGGGACAGGGTAATCAGCCCCAGCATTTT. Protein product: CAIRGQGNQPQHF.

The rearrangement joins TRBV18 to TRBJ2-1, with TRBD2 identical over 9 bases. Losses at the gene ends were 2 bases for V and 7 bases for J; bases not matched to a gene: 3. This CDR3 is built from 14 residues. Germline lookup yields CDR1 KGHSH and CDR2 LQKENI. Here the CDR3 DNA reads TGTGCCAGCTCACCAGCGGGAGGGCCAAATGAGCAGTTCTTC. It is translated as CASSPAGGPNEQFF.

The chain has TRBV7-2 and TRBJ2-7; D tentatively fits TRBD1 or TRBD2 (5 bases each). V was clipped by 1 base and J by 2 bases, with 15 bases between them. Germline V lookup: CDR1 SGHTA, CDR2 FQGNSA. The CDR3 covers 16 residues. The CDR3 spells CASSLGPRDRPYEQYF. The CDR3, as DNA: TGTGCCAGCAGCTTAGGACCCCGGGACCGGCCCTACGAGCAGTACTTC.

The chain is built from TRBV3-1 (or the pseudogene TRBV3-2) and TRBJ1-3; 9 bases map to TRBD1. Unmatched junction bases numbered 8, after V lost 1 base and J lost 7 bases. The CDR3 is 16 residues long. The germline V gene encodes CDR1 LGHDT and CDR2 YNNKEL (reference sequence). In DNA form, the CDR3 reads TGTGCCAGCAGCCAAGCCCCACAGGGGGCGAGTAACACCATATATTTT. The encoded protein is CASSQAPQGASNTIYF.

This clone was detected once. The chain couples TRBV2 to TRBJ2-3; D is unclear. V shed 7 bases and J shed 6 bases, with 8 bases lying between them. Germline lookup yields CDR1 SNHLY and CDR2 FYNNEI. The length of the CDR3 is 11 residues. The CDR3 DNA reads TGTGCCAGCACCCAGGACGATACGCAGTATTTT. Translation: CASTQDDTQYF.

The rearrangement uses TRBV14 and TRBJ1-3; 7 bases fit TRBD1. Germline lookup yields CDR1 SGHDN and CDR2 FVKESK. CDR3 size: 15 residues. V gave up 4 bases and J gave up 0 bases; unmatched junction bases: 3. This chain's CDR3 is CASSPGGSSGNTIYF. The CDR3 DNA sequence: TGTGCCAGCAGCCCAGGGGGAAGCTCTGGAAACACCATATATTTT. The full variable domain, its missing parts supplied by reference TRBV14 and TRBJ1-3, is EAGVTQFPSHSVIEKGQTVTLRCDPISGHDNLYWYRRVMGKEIKFLLHFVKESKQDESGMPNNRFLAERTGGTYSTLKVQPAELEDSGVYFCASSPGGSSGNTIYFGEGSWLTVV.

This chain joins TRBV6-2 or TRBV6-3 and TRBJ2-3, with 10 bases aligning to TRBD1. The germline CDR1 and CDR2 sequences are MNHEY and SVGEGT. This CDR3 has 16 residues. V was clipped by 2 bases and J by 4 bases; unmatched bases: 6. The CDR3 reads CASSYTTGGLPDTQYF. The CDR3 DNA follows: TGTGCCAGCAGTTACACGACAGGGGGCCTACCAGATACGCAGTATTTT.

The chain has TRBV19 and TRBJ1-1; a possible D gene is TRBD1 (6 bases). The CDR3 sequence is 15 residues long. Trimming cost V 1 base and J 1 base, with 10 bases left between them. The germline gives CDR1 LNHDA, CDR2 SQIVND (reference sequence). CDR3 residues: CASSIVRTANTEAFF. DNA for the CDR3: TGTGCCAGTAGTATAGTTCGGACAGCGAACACTGAAGCTTTCTTT.

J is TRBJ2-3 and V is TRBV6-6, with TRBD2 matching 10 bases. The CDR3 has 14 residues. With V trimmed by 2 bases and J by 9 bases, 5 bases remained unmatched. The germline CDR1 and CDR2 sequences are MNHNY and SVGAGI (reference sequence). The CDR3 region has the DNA TGTGCCAGCAGTTACGGGACTAGCGAGGTCACGCAGTATTTT. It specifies CASSYGTSEVTQYF.

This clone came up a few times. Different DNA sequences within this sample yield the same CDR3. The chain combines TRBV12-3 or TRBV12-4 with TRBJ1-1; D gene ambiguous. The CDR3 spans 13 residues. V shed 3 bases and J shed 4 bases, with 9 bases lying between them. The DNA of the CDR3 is TGTGCCAGCAGTTTCGGAGGGCGCACTGAAGCTTTCTTT. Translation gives CASSFGGRTEAFF.

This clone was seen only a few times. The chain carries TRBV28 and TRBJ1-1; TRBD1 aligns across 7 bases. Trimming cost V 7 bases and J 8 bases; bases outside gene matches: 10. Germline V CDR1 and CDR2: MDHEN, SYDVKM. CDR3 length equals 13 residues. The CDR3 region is CASKTGSLSEAFF. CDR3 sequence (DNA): TGTGCCAGCAAGACAGGGTCTTTGTCGGAAGCTTTCTTT.